The source of this TCR beta chain is a study of blood T cell repertoires in COVID-19. Study-level information: Some COVID-19 samples were acute and others convalescent; all came from the United States, Italy and Spain.

This clone was observed a handful of times. The authors' processing: Estimated nucleated cell counts came from reference gene primer amplification. Assay: immunoSEQ multiplex PCR; the TCRdb copy retains only in-frame clones and omits some. V, J and clone size derive from that table, while D and trimming were established from the DNA sequence. Here the sample spans over 120,000 clones, roughly 86% being singletons. CDR3 length: 15 residues. V was clipped by 0 bases and J by 5 bases; unmatched bases: 6. Germline loops: CDR1 SGHRS, CDR2 YFSETQ. Sequenced material: peripheral blood. The source is a woman in her forties or fifties with acute or convalescent COVID-19. The rearrangement uses TRBV5-1 and TRBJ1-2; 8 nucleotides agree with TRBD1. CDR3 coding DNA: TGCGCCAGCAGCTTGGCAGGACAGGGAGGATATGGCTACACCTTC. Translated, it gives CASSLAGQGGYGYTF. The full variable domain, with the rest looked up from reference TRBV5-1 and TRBJ1-2, is KAGVTQTPRYLIKTRGQQVTLSCSPISGHRSVSWYQQTPGQGLQFLFEYFSETQRNKGNFPGRFSGRQFSNSRSEMNVSTLELGDSALYLCASSLAGQGGYGYTFGSGTRLTVV.